A single sample is the source of the 27 T cell receptor beta chains below, sequenced in a study of blood T cell repertoires in COVID-19. Data came from immunoSEQ multiplex PCR; TCRdb stores just in-frame clones and leaves some out. The sample gives about 190,000 clones, roughly four fifths of which show up once; over 13% is in the top ten. Sequenced material: peripheral blood. Source of these receptors: a man aged 30-40 years with active or convalescent COVID-19.

V gene TRBV29-1 combines with J gene TRBJ1-2; D remains ambiguous. The germline V and J ends were trimmed by 3 bases and 4 bases, with 12 bases remaining between them. Germline CDR1 and CDR2: SQVTM and ANQGSEA. CDR3 length equals 13 residues. This chain's CDR3 is CSVDDKSGYGYTF. CDR3 coding DNA: TGCAGCGTTGACGACAAAAGCGGCTATGGCTACACCTTC.

CDR3 DNA sequence: TGTGCCAGCGGTGACAGGGGGGACACCGGGGAGCTGTTTTTT. The encoded protein is CASGDRGDTGELFF. The chain joins TRBV19 to TRBJ2-2; 9 bases line up with TRBD1. Unmatched junction bases numbered 5, after V lost 9 bases and J lost 3 bases. The CDR3 is 14 amino acids. Germline CDR1 reads LNHDA; CDR2 reads SQIVND (reference sequence).

The chain has TRBV5-6 and TRBJ1-1; 8 bases line up with TRBD1. The CDR3 length is 15 residues. Germline loops: CDR1 SGHDT, CDR2 YYEEEE. V was pared by 3 bases and J by 4 bases, with 8 bases of the junction left unmatched. The CDR3 region is CASSSIQGAGTEAFF. The CDR3 DNA reads TGTGCCAGCAGCTCGATTCAGGGGGCTGGCACTGAAGCTTTCTTT. Together with reference TRBV5-6 and TRBJ1-1, the CDR3 gives the full variable domain: DAGVTQSPTHLIKTRGQQVTLRCSPKSGHDTVSWYQQALGQGPQFIFQYYEEEERQRGNFPDRFSGHQFPNYSSELNVNALLLGDSALYLCASSSIQGAGTEAFFGQGTRLTVV.

This clone has just one count. This chain connects TRBV10-2 to TRBJ2-4; no clear D gene. This CDR3 has 12 residues. V lost 4 bases to trimming and J lost 6 bases, with 7 bases between them. Germline CDR1 and CDR2: WSHSY and SAAADI. The CDR3, as DNA: TGCGCCAGCAGTGCCCCGAGAAACATTCAGTACTTC. This translates into CASSAPRNIQYF.

CDR3 nucleotide sequence: TGTGCCAGCAGCGAGGGGACAGGGGACTACAATGAGCAGTTCTTC. Protein sequence: CASSEGTGDYNEQFF. The chain recombines TRBV7-9 with TRBJ2-1; 10 bases match TRBD1. The CDR3 has 15 residues. The V segment lost 5 bases and the J segment 3 bases; nucleotides outside the gene matches: 4. CDR1 and CDR2 from the germline V gene are SEHNR and FQNEAQ (reference sequence).

The chain carries TRBV6-5 and TRBJ1-2; 10 bases fit TRBD1. The germline V gene has CDR1 MNHEY and CDR2 SVGAGI. The CDR3 length is 15 residues. Trimming removed 5 bases from V and 2 bases from J; junction bases left unmatched: 5. The CDR3 loop is CASSKRQGANYGYTF. CDR3 DNA: TGTGCCAGCAGTAAGCGACAGGGGGCGAACTATGGCTACACCTTC.

CDR3 nucleotide sequence: TGTGCCAGCAGTTACAATAAGCAGAACACTGAAGCTTTCTTT. Amino acids: CASSYNKQNTEAFF. V and J are TRBV6-5 and TRBJ1-1; D is unresolved. With 2 bases removed from V and 1 base from J, the gap between germline ends came to 8 bases. CDR1 MNHEY and CDR2 SVGAGI come from the germline V gene. CDR3 size: 14 residues.

V gene TRBV24-1 combines with J gene TRBJ2-7; D uncertain. The CDR3 spans 12 residues. The germline V and J ends were trimmed by 3 bases and 4 bases, with 6 bases remaining between them. Germline CDR1 KGHDR, CDR2 SFDVKD. The CDR3 coding sequence is TGTGCCACCAGTGATATTTCTTACGAGCAGTACTTC. Its protein is CATSDISYEQYF.

The chain has TRBV5-1 and TRBJ2-2; D is perhaps TRBD2 (7 bases). Germline CDR1 SGHRS, CDR2 YFSETQ. V lost 0 bases and J lost 2, with 14 bases in between. The CDR3 length is 17 residues. CDR3 DNA: TGCGCCAGCAGCTTGGCGGAACAGGGACTAAACACCGGGGAGCTGTTTTTT. Translated, it gives CASSLAEQGLNTGELFF.

V and J are TRBV5-1 and TRBJ1-2; TRBD1 matches 8 bases. The CDR3 spans 14 residues. The germline gives CDR1 SGHRS, CDR2 YFSETQ. V was clipped by 0 bases and J by 7 bases; unmatched bases: 5. The DNA for the CDR3 is TGCGCCAGCAGCTTGGCACAGGGGGGTTTTGGCTACACCTTC. Translating gives CASSLAQGGFGYTF.

The rearrangement uses TRBV11-2 and TRBJ1-5; 9 bases are shared with TRBD1. V was pared by 5 bases and J by 4 bases, with 3 bases of the junction left unmatched. Germline V gene data show CDR1 as SGHAT and CDR2 as FQNNGV. CDR3 length: 14 residues. This chain's CDR3 is CASSRTGANQPQHF. CDR3 nucleotide sequence: TGTGCCAGCAGCCGGACAGGGGCAAATCAGCCCCAGCATTTT.

The chain joins TRBV28 to TRBJ2-5; TRBD2 is a possible D gene (6 bases). Trimming removed 3 bases at V and 3 bases at J, with 14 bases between. Germline V lookup: CDR1 MDHEN, CDR2 SYDVKM. The CDR3 runs to 15 residues. CDR3 nucleotides: TGTGCCAGCAGTTTCTCGGAGGGAGAGGAAGAGACCCAGTACTTC. The encoded protein is CASSFSEGEEETQYF.

The chain joins TRBV5-4 to TRBJ2-5; no definite D call. The CDR3 spans 15 residues. CDR1 and CDR2 (germline): SGHNT, YYREEE (reference sequence). V was clipped by 0 bases and J by 2 bases, with 11 bases between them. CDR3 coding DNA: TGTGCCAGCAGCTTGGACTACCTTAATCAAGAGACCCAGTACTTC. Its protein is CASSLDYLNQETQYF.

This rearrangement joins TRBV28 to TRBJ1-2; D gene uncertain. In germline, CDR1 is MDHEN, CDR2 SYDVKM. The CDR3 extends over 15 amino acids. The V gene lost 6 bases and the J gene lost 5 bases, with 19 bases spanning the gap. The CDR3 region has the DNA TGTGCCAGCAGCCCGGCAGTGTTCTCGAGGTATGGCTACACCTTC. This codes for CASSPAVFSRYGYTF.

This clone was counted a few times. This chain joins TRBV7-3 and TRBJ2-2; perhaps TRBD1 as D (6 bases). CDR1 is SGHTA and CDR2 is FQGTGA in the germline V gene. This CDR3 spans 15 amino acids. The V and J ends lost 0 bases and 5 bases respectively, with 10 bases between them. CDR3 coding DNA: TGTGCCAGCAGCTTAACCCAGGGACAAACCGGGGAGCTGTTTTTT. It is translated as CASSLTQGQTGELFF.

The chain recombines TRBV28 with TRBJ1-6; 7 bases line up with TRBD1. Germline values: CDR1 MDHEN, CDR2 SYDVKM. The CDR3 has 14 amino acids. V shed 7 bases and J 6 bases; nucleotides not matched to a gene: 6. The DNA for the CDR3 is TGTGCCAGCACGGAGGGGGCGCGTAATTCACCCCTCCACTTT. Translated, it gives CASTEGARNSPLHF.

The table lists this clone with a count of one. This chain joins TRBV7-2 and TRBJ1-4, with D maybe TRBD1 (6 bases). Trimming removed 0 bases from V and 7 bases from J, with 12 bases in between. Germline CDR1 SGHTA, CDR2 FQGNSA. The CDR3 contains 15 residues. The CDR3 bases are TGTGCCAGCAGCTTAGCGGGGGCGCTGGGTGAAAAACTGTTTTTT. Its protein is CASSLAGALGEKLFF.

The chain joins TRBV19 to TRBJ1-2; TRBD1 might be the D (5 bases). This CDR3 is built from 10 residues. The V end was cut by 4 bases, the J end by 11 bases, with 8 bases between. The germline CDR1 and CDR2 sequences are LNHDA and SQIVND (reference sequence). The DNA for the CDR3 is TGTGCCAGTAGTAACAGGTTTTACACCTTC. Protein sequence: CASSNRFYTF.

This sequence joins TRBV30 and TRBJ2-7; maybe TRBD2 (6 bases). The germline V gene has CDR1 GTSNPN and CDR2 SVGIG (reference sequence). The V gene lost 3 bases and the J gene lost 1 base, with 19 bases spanning the gap. The CDR3 sequence is 16 residues long. The CDR3: CAWRTVGTGGSYEQYF. As DNA, the CDR3 is TGTGCCTGGAGGACGGTGGGGACTGGCGGGTCCTACGAGCAGTACTTC.

This clone appeared a single time. The chain combines TRBV12-3 or TRBV12-4 with TRBJ2-2; D is perhaps TRBD2 (6 bases). The CDR3 sequence is 13 residues long. The V and J ends lost 6 bases and 5 bases respectively, with 10 bases between them. The CDR3 protein is CASREGWTGELFF. DNA of the CDR3: TGTGCCAGCAGGGAGGGATGGACCGGGGAGCTGTTTTTT.

The genes are TRBV28 and TRBJ1-2, with a weak D call TRBD1 (5 bases). There are 13 residues in the CDR3. Germline V gene data show CDR1 as MDHEN and CDR2 as SYDVKM. V shed 8 bases and J shed 6 bases, with 16 bases lying between them. The CDR3 loop reads CASYLGGEDGYTF. DNA of the CDR3: TGTGCCAGCTATCTTGGGGGGGAGGATGGCTACACCTTC.

The CDR3, as DNA: TGTGCCAGCAACCTTTGGGACAGGGAAAGCTATGGCTACACCTTC. Translating gives CASNLWDRESYGYTF. The J gene is TRBJ1-2, the V gene TRBV6-5; 9 nucleotides line up with TRBD1. Trimming removed 7 bases from V and 4 bases from J; junction bases left unmatched: 10. The CDR3 is 15 residues long. Germline V gene lookup returns CDR1 MNHEY and CDR2 SVGAGI.

The rearrangement uses TRBV5-4 and TRBJ2-5; 7 bases line up with TRBD1. Per the germline V gene, CDR1 is SGHNT and CDR2 is YYREEE (reference sequence). The CDR3 has 13 residues. With 4 bases clipped from V and 2 bases from J, the junction kept 2 bases outside the gene matches. The CDR3 region is CASSLDRQETQYF. The DNA for the CDR3 is TGTGCCAGCAGCCTGGACAGGCAAGAGACCCAGTACTTC.

V and J are TRBV4-1 and TRBJ1-3, with 9 positions matching TRBD1. This CDR3 contains 15 residues. With 4 bases clipped from V and 8 bases from J, the junction kept 9 bases outside the gene matches. Germline V gives CDR1 MGHRA, CDR2 YSYEKL. The CDR3 DNA reads TGCGCCAGCAGCCTAGCACAGGGGGCGCAGGACACCATATATTTT. Translated: CASSLAQGAQDTIYF.

The genes are TRBV10-3 and TRBJ2-2; D may be TRBD2 (5 bases). The ends were cut back, 6 bases at V and 1 base at J, with 12 bases in the middle. The CDR3 has 15 amino acids. Germline V gene data show CDR1 as ENHRY and CDR2 as SYGVKD. This CDR3 reads CAIRNGRENTGELFF. In DNA, the CDR3 is TGTGCCATCAGGAACGGACGGGAGAACACCGGGGAGCTGTTTTTT.

This rearrangement joins TRBV6-4 to TRBJ1-2; perhaps TRBD1 as D (6 bases). Germline lookup yields CDR1 MRHNA and CDR2 SNTAGT. The CDR3 totals 16 residues. Trimming removed 6 bases at V and 4 bases at J, with 21 bases between. CDR3 protein: CASRRNQGSPLYGYTF. The DNA of the CDR3 is TGTGCCAGCAGACGAAATCAGGGGTCCCCCCTCTATGGCTACACCTTC.

This clone has only one observation. The J gene is TRBJ2-1, the V gene TRBV14, with 11 bases identical to TRBD2. The CDR3 runs 14 residues. The J segment lost 8 bases and the V segment lost 4 bases, leaving 4 bases of the junction unmatched. CDR1 and CDR2 from the germline V gene are SGHDN and FVKESK. The DNA for the CDR3 is TGTGCCAGCAGCCGGGCTAGCGGGGGGTATGAGCAGTTCTTC. Translating gives CASSRASGGYEQFF.